This TCR beta chain was captured by sequencing in a study of T-cell memory formation after mild COVID-19. In germline, CDR1 is MGHDK, CDR2 SYGVNS. The CDR3 spans 12 residues. V was pared by 4 bases and J by 8 bases, with 9 bases between. TCRdb reprocessed the 5' RACE reads with MiXCR, giving one entry per CDR3 protein. The data hold about 120,000 distinct CDR3 sequences, with 20% to 25% observed a single time. The clonotype originates from a young man who had mild COVID-19 (a few samples of this study predate the infection). Cell type and time point are not known. This chain links TRBV25-1 with TRBJ2-1, with a possible D match to TRBD1 (6 bases). The material sequenced was PBMCs or a T cell subset sorted from them (not recorded which). This CDR3 reads CASSGTGYEQFF. CDR3 nucleotides: TGTGCCAGCAGTGGAACAGGGTATGAGCAGTTCTTC.